The following is a TCR beta chain sequence with its context. What it recognizes is unknown. A sample-barcoded 5' primer and a J-beta primer mix were used in a second PCR of about 7 to 11 cycles. TCRdb ran MiXCR on the 5' RACE reads and lists one entry per CDR3 protein. The profile shows roughly 800,000 distinct CDR3 sequences, 58% of them singletons. Collection of around 9.3 milliliters of peripheral blood was performed for each donor. The CDR3 totals 12 residues. CDR1 is DFQATT and CDR2 is SNEGSKA in the germline V gene (reference sequence). After removal of 0 bases from V and 12 bases from J, the junction contained 7 bases not matched to a gene. This sample is part of a study of blood T cells in healthy people across ages. Study in general: Template switching picked up about one barcoded beta molecule for each two T cells.

Regarding the study as a whole: Getting older went along with TCR beta diversity per million T cells dropping roughly linearly.

This chain joins TRBV20-1 and TRBJ2-5, with TRBD1 matching over 7 bases. Sequencing input: blood. The sequence was obtained from a man aged 25-45 years in good health. The CDR3 region has the DNA TGCAGTGCTAGAGATCAGACAGGGCTTAAGTACTTC. Translation: CSARDQTGLKYF.